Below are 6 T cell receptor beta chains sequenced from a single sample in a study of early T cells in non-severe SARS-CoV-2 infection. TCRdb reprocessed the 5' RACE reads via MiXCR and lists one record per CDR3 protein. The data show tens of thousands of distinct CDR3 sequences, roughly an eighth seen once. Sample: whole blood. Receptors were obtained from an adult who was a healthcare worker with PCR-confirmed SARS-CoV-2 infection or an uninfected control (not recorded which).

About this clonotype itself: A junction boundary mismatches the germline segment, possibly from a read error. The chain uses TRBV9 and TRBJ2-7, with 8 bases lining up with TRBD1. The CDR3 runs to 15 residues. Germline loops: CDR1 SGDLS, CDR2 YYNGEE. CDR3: CTSSTPGTGQVEQYF. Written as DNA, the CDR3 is TGTACCAGCAGCACCCCCGGGACAGGTCAAGTGGAGCAGTACTTC. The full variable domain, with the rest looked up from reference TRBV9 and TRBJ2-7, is DSGVTQTPKHLITATGQRVTLRCSPRSGDLSVYWYQQSLDQGLQFLIQYYNGEERAKGNILERFSAQQFPDLHSELNLSSLELGDSALYFCTSSTPGTGQVEQYFGPGTRLTVT.

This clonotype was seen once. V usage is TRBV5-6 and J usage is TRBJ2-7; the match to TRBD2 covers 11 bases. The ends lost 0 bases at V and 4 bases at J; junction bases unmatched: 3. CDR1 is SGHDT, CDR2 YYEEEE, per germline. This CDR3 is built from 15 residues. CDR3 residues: CASSLEASGRYEQYF. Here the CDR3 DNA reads TGTGCCAGCAGCTTGGAGGCTAGCGGGAGGTACGAGCAGTACTTC.

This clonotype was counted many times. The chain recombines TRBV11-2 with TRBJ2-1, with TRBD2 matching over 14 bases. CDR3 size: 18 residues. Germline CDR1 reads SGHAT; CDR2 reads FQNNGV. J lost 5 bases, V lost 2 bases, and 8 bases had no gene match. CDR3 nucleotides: TGTGCCAGCAGCTTATGGTCGACTAGCGGGAGGGTAAACAATGAGCAGTTCTTC. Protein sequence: CASSLWSTSGRVNNEQFF.

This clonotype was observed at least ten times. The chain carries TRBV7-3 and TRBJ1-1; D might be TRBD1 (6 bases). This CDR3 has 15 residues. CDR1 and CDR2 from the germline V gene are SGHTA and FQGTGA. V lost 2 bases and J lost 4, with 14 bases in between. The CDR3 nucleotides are TGTGCCAGCAGCTTAGTGGCAGGGGCTGGCACTGAAGCTTTCTTT. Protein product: CASSLVAGAGTEAFF.

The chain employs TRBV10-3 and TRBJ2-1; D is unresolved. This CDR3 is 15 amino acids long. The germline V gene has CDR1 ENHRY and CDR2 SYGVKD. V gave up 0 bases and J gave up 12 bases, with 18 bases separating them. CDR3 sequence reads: CAISESGNSPRGQFF. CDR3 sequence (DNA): TGTGCCATCAGTGAGTCGGGGAACAGTCCCCGAGGGCAGTTCTTC.

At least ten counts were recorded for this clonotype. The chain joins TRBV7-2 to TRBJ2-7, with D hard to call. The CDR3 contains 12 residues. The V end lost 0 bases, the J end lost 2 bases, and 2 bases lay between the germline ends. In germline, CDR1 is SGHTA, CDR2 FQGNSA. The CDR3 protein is CASSLATYEQYF. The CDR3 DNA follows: TGTGCCAGCAGCTTAGCGACCTACGAGCAGTACTTC.